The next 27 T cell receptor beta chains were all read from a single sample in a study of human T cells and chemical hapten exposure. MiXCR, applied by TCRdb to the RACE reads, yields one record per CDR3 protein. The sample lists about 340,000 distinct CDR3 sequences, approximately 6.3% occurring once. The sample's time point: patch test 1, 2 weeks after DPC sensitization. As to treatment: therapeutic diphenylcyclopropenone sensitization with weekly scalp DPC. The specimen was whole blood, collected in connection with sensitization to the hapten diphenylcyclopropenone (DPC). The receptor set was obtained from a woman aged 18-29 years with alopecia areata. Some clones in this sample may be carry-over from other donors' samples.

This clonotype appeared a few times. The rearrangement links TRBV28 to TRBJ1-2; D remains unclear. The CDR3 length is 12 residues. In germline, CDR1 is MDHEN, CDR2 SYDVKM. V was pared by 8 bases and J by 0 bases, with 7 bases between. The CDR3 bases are TGTGCCAGCGGCCAGACTAACTATGGCTACACCTTC. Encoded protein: CASGQTNYGYTF.

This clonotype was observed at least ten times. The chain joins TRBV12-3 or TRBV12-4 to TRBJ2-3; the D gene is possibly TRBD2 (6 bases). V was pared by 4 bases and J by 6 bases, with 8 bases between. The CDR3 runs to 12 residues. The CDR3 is CASSWGDDTQYF. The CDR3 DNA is TGTGCCAGCAGTTGGGGGGATGATACGCAGTATTTT.

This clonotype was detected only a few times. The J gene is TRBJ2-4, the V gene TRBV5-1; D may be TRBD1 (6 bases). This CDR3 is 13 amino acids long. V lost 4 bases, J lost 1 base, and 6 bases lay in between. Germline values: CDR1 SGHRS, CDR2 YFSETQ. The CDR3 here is CASSGQAKNIQYF. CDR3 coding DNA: TGCGCCAGCAGCGGACAGGCCAAAAACATTCAGTACTTC.

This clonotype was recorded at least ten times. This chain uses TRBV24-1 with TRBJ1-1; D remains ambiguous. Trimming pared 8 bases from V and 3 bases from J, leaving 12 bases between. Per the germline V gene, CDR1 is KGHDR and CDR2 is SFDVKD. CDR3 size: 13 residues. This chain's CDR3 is CATMSRGYTEAFF. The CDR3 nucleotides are TGTGCCACCATGTCTCGAGGCTACACTGAAGCTTTCTTT.

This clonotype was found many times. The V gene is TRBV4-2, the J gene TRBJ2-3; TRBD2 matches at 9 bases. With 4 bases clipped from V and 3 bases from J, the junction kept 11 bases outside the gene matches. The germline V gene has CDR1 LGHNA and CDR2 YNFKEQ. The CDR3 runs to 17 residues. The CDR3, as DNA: TGTGCCAGCAGCCTAGATAGACTAGCGGAGATAACAGATACGCAGTATTTT. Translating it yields CASSLDRLAEITDTQYF.

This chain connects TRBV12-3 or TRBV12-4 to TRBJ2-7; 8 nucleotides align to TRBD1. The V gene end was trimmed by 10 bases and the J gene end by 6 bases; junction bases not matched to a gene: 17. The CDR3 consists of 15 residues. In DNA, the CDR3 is TGTGCCACCACACCCACCGGGACAGGTCCGTCCGAGCAGTACTTC. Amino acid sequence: CATTPTGTGPSEQYF.

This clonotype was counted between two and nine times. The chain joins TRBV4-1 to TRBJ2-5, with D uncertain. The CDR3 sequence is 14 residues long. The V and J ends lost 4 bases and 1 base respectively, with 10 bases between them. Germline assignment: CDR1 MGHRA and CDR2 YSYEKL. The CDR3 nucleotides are TGCGCCAGCAGCCCGGCGGATACCCAAGAGACCCAGTACTTC. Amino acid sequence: CASSPADTQETQYF.

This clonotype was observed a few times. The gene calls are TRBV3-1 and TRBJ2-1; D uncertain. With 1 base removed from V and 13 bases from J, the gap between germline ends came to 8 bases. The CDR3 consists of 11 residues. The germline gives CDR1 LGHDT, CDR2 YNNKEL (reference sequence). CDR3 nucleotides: TGTGCCAGCAGCCAAGTCTCGGCTCAGTTCTTC. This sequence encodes CASSQVSAQFF.

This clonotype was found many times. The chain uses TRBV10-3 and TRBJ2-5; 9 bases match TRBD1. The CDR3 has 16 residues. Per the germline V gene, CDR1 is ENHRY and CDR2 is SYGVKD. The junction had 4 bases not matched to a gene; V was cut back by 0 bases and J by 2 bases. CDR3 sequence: CAISESPGQGQETQYF. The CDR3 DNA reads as TGTGCCATCAGTGAGTCGCCGGGACAGGGTCAAGAGACCCAGTACTTC.

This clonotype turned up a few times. This CDR3 is CASGPLRRVADTQYF. The CDR3 DNA reads TGTGCTAGTGGTCCACTTCGCAGGGTCGCAGATACGCAGTATTTT. The genes are TRBV12-5 and TRBJ2-3; tentative D call: TRBD1 (5 bases). The CDR3 is made up of 15 amino acids. Germline V gene sequence: CDR1 LGHNT, CDR2 FRNRAP. V was shortened by 5 bases and J by 4 bases, with 16 bases between the two germline ends. Combining the CDR3 with reference TRBV12-5 and TRBJ2-3 gives the whole variable domain DARVTQTPRHKVTEMGQEVTMRCQPILGHNTVFWYRQTMMQGLELLAYFRNRAPLDDSGMPKDRFSAEMPDATLATLKIQPSEPRDSAVYFCASGPLRRVADTQYFGPGTRLTVL.

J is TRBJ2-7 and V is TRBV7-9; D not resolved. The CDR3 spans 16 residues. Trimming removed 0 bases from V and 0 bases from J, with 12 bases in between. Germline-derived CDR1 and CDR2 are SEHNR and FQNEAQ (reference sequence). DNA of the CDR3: TGTGCCAGCAGCTTAGCCTGGGCGGAGAGCTCCTACGAGCAGTACTTC. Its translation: CASSLAWAESSYEQYF.

The chain's CDR3 is CASSVSAGTGGTEAFF. CDR3 in DNA: TGTGCCAGCAGCGTATCAGCCGGGACAGGGGGGACTGAAGCTTTCTTT. The genes are TRBV9 and TRBJ1-1; 11 bases map to TRBD1. CDR1 and CDR2 from the germline V gene are SGDLS and YYNGEE. Germline trimming cut 1 base from V and 5 bases from J; bases unmatched to any gene: 7. The CDR3 contains 16 residues. Complete variable domain (other parts from reference TRBV9 and TRBJ1-1): DSGVTQTPKHLITATGQRVTLRCSPRSGDLSVYWYQQSLDQGLQFLIQYYNGEERAKGNILERFSAQQFPDLHSELNLSSLELGDSALYFCASSVSAGTGGTEAFFGQGTRLTVV.

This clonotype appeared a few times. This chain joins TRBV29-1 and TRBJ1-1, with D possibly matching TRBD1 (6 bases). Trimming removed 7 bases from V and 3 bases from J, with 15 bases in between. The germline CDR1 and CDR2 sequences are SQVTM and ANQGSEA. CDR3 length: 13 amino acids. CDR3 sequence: CSAGGAQDTEAFF. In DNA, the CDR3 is TGCAGCGCTGGGGGGGCCCAGGACACTGAAGCTTTCTTT.

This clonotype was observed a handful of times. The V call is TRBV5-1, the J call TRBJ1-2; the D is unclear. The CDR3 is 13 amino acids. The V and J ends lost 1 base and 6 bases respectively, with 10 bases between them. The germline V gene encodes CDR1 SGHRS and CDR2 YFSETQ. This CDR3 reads CASSLSENDGYTF. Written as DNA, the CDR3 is TGCGCCAGCAGCTTGTCAGAGAATGATGGCTACACCTTC.

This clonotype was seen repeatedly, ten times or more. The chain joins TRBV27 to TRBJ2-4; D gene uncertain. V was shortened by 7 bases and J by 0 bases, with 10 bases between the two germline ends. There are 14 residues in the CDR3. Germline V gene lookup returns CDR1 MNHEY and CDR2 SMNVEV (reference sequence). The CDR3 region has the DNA TGTGCCAGCACCTCCTCATTAGCCAAAAACATTCAGTACTTC. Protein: CASTSSLAKNIQYF.

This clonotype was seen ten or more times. The CDR3 DNA follows: TGTGCCAGCAGGGTTTCGGGCTTCTACAATGAGCAGTTCTTC. Protein sequence: CASRVSGFYNEQFF. The rearrangement links TRBV2 to TRBJ2-1; the D is unclear. CDR3 length equals 14 residues. V dropped 6 bases and J dropped 3 bases, with 12 bases sitting between them. Germline V CDR1 and CDR2: SNHLY, FYNNEI.

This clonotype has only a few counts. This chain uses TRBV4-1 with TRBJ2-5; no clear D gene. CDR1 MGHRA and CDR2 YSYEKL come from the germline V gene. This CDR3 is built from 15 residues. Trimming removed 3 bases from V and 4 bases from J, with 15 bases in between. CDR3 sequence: CASSQPDLSRETQYF. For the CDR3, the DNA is TGCGCCAGCAGCCAGCCAGATTTATCGCGAGAGACCCAGTACTTC.

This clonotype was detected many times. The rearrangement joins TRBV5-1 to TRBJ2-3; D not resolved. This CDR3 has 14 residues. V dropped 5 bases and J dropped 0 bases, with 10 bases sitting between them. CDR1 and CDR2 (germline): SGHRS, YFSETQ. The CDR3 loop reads CASSSDGSTDTQYF. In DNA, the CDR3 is TGCGCCAGCAGTTCCGATGGTAGCACAGATACGCAGTATTTT.

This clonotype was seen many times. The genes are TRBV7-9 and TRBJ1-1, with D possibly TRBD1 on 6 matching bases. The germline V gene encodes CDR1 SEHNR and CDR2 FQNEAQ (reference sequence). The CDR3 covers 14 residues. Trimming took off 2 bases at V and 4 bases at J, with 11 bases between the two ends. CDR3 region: CASSLNRARTEAFF. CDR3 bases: TGTGCCAGCAGCTTAAACAGGGCTCGCACTGAAGCTTTCTTT.

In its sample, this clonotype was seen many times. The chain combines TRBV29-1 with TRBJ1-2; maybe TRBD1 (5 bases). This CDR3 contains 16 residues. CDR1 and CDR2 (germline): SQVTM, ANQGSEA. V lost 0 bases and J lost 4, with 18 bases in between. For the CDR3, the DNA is TGCAGCGTTGAAGATCAGGGCAGGACCCGCTTCTATGGCTACACCTTC. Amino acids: CSVEDQGRTRFYGYTF.

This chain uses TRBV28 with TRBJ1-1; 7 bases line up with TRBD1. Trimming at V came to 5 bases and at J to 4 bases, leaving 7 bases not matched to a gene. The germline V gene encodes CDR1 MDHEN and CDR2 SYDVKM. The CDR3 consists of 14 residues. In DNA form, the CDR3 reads TGTGCCAGCAGTCCAACAGGGGAAAGCACTGAAGCTTTCTTT. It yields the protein CASSPTGESTEAFF.

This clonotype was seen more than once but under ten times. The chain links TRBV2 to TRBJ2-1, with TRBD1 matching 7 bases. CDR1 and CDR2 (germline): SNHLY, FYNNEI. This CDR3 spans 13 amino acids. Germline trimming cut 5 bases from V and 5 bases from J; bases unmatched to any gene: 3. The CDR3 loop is CASSHGQDNEQFF. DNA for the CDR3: TGTGCCAGCAGTCACGGACAGGACAATGAGCAGTTCTTC.

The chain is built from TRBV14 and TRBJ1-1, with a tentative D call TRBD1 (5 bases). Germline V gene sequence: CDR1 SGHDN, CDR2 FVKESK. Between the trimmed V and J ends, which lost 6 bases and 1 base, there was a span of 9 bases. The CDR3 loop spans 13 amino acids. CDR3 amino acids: CASRRQKNTEAFF. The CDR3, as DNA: TGTGCCAGCAGACGACAGAAGAACACTGAAGCTTTCTTT.

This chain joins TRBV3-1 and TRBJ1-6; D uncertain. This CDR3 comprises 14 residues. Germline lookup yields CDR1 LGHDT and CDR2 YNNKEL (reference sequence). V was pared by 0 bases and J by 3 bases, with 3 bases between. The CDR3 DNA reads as TGTGCCAGCAGCCAAGAGGGCTATAATTCACCCCTCCACTTT. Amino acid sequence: CASSQEGYNSPLHF.

CDR3 residues: CASSPNSRNYGYTF. The CDR3 DNA reads TGTGCCAGCAGCCCTAACAGCCGGAACTATGGCTACACCTTC. The rearrangement uses TRBV5-4 and TRBJ1-2, with D hard to call. The CDR3 covers 14 residues. The ends were cut back, 4 bases at V and 2 bases at J, with 12 bases in the middle. Germline CDR1 and CDR2: SGHNT and YYREEE (reference sequence).

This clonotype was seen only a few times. In nucleotides, the CDR3 is TGCAGTGCTAGAACTCGACAGGGAAGCTACGAGCAGTACTTC. Protein sequence: CSARTRQGSYEQYF. This rearrangement joins TRBV20-1 to TRBJ2-7, with 7 bases identical to TRBD1. Looked up from germline, CDR1 is DFQATT and CDR2 is SNEGSKA (reference sequence). V dropped 2 bases and J dropped 3; count of bases not matched to a gene: 7. There are 14 residues in the CDR3.

CDR3 bases: TGCAGTGCTAGAGATTTTAGGGGAGGGGACTATGGCTACACCTTC. Encoded protein: CSARDFRGGDYGYTF. The J gene is TRBJ1-2, the V gene TRBV20-1; possible D gene TRBD1, 5 bases. CDR3 size: 15 residues. The germline V and J ends were trimmed by 0 bases and 3 bases, with 14 bases remaining between them. Per the germline V gene, CDR1 is DFQATT and CDR2 is SNEGSKA (reference sequence).